This TCR beta chain is from a study of T cell responses to AZD1222 COVID-19 vaccine. Overall study context: Recipients boosted at about 4 weeks or about 12 weeks are pooled.

V was clipped by 0 bases and J by 9 bases; unmatched bases: 6. The V gene's germline CDR1 is KGHDR and CDR2 SFDVKD. CDR3 length: 14 amino acids. This table comes from immunoSEQ multiplex PCR, and its TCRdb copy is limited to in-frame clones, with some not included. This sample has roughly 140,000 clones; around 90% occur once, and the top ten carry under 3.5%. Findings and caveats of the study: Donors were largely white British and mainly female; clonal diversity was possibly underestimated. Across the whole spike, CD4 TCRs peaked at regions 160-218 and 743-854. Only five to seven AZD1222 recipients were seropositive at baseline.

About this clone: The antigen remains undetermined.

This TCR derives from an adult in good health. The rearrangement uses TRBV24-1 and TRBJ1-2; 7 bases are a match to TRBD1. This sample comprised peripheral blood, obtained on day 0 of AZD1222 vaccination. CDR3 sequence reads: CATSDLGTDGRYTF. CDR3 sequence (DNA): TGTGCCACCAGTGATTTGGGGACAGACGGCCGCTACACCTTC.